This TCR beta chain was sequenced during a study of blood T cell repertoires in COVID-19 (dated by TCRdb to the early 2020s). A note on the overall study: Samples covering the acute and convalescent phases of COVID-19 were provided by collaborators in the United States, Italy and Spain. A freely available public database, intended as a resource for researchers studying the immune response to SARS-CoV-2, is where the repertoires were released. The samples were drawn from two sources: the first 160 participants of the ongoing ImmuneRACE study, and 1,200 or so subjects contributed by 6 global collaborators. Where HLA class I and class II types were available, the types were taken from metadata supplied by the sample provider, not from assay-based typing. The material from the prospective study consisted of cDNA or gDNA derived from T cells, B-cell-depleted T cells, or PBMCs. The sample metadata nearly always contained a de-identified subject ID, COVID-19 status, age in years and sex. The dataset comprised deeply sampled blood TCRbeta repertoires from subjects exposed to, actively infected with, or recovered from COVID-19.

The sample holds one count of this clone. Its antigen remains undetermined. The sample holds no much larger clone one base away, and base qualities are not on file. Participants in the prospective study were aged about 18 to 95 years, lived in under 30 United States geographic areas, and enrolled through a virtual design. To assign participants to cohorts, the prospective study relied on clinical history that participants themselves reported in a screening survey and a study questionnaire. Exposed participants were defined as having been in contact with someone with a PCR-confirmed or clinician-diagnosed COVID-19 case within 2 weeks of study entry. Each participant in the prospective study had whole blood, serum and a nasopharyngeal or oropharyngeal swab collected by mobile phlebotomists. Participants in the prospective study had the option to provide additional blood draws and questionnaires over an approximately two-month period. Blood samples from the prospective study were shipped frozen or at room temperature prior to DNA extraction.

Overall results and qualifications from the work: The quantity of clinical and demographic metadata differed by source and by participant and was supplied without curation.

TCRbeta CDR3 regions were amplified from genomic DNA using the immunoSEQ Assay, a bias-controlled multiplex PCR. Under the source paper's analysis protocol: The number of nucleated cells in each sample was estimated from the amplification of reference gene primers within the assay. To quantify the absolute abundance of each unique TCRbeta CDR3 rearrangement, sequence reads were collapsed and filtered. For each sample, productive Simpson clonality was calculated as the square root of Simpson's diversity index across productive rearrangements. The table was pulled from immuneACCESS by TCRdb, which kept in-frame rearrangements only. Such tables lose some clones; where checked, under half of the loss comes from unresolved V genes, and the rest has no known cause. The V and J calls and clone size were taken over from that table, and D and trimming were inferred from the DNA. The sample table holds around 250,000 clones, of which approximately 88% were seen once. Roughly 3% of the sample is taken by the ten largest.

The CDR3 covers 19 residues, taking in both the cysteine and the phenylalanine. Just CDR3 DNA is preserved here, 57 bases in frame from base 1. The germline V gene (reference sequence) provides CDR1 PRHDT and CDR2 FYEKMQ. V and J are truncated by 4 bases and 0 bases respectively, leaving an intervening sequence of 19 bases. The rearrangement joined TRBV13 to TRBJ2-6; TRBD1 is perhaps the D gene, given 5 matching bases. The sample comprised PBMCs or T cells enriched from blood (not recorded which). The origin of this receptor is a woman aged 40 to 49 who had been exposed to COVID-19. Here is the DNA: TGTGCCAGCAGCTCCCGTCACTTACAGGATTACTCTGGGGCCAACGTCCTGACTTTC. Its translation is CASSSRHLQDYSGANVLTF.